A selection of T cell receptor beta chains follows, all from one sample in a study of graft-versus-host responses after intestinal transplantation. Antigen specificity for these receptors is unknown. The table came from immunoSEQ multiplex PCR; TCRdb's copy has only in-frame clones and leaves some out. This table holds around 110,000 clones, about nine tenths found once. Sample: unstimulated CD4+ T cells sorted from spleen or lymph node cells, taken before transplant. These receptors were obtained from a human donor who was the organ donor for an intestinal transplant. Each CDR3 is given with its conserved first and last residue. The D gene is left open where the match is weak. The size field is filled for only some rows; it gives once, few, many or a size class.

length: 15; D: TRBD2; size: .; V: TRBV11-3; J: TRBJ2-1; DNA: TGTGCCAGCAAGACGGGACTAGCCTCCTACAATGAGCAGTTCTTC; CDR3: CASKTGLASYNEQFF
length: 13; D: TRBD1; size: .; V: TRBV30; J: TRBJ2-7; DNA: TGTGCCTCACAGCAGGGACAGTGGTACGAGCAGTACTTC; CDR3: CASQQGQWYEQYF
length: 14; D: TRBD1; size: .; V: TRBV30; J: TRBJ1-5; DNA: TGTGCCTGGAACATTCAGGGGGGCAATCAGCCCCAGCATTTT; CDR3: CAWNIQGGNQPQHF
length: 12; D: .; size: few; V: TRBV5-5; J: TRBJ2-1; DNA: TGTGCCAGCAGAAACCTTTACGGTGAGCAGTTCTTC; CDR3: CASRNLYGEQFF
length: 15; D: .; size: .; V: TRBV5-1; J: TRBJ2-2; DNA: TGCGCCAGCAGCTTGACCGGGCCTCGCACCGGGGAGCTGTTTTTT; CDR3: CASSLTGPRTGELFF
length: 14; D: TRBD1; size: .; V: TRBV7-2; J: TRBJ1-1; DNA: TGTGCCAGCAGCCCACGTAGGGACAGGACTGAAGCTTTCTTT; CDR3: CASSPRRDRTEAFF
length: 14; D: .; size: .; V: TRBV6-6; J: TRBJ1-2; DNA: TGTGCCAGCAGTTACTCGTACAGGACCTATGGCTACACCTTC; CDR3: CASSYSYRTYGYTF
length: 13; D: .; size: few; V: TRBV6-1; J: TRBJ1-4; DNA: TGTGCCAGTAGAGACTACAGTACTGAAAAACTGTTTTTT; CDR3: CASRDYSTEKLFF
length: 14; D: .; size: .; V: TRBV6-1; J: TRBJ2-3; DNA: TGTGCCAGCCGGCGAGGGGGCGGGGAAGATACGCAGTATTTT; CDR3: CASRRGGGEDTQYF
length: 22; D: .; size: .; V: TRBV21-1; J: TRBJ2-2; DNA: TGTGCCAGCAGCAAAGATGCCTCCATACCGGGACCGACGTTCGCGAACACCGGGGAGCTGTTTTTT; CDR3: CASSKDASIPGPTFANTGELFF
length: 15; D: TRBD2; size: few; V: TRBV9; J: TRBJ2-2; DNA: TGTGCCAGCAGCGTAGGCGGGAGTAAGGCCGGGGAGCTGTTTTTT; CDR3: CASSVGGSKAGELFF
length: 16; D: TRBD2; size: once; V: TRBV5-6; J: TRBJ2-7; DNA: TGTGCCAGCAGCTCGAGCGGGGGGCCTAGCTCCTACGAGCAGTACTTC; CDR3: CASSSSGGPSSYEQYF
length: 15; D: .; size: .; V: TRBV10-3; J: TRBJ2-3; DNA: TGTGCCATCAGGAGGGACTCAGGGTACACAGATACGCAGTATTTT; CDR3: CAIRRDSGYTDTQYF
length: 17; D: TRBD2; size: .; V: TRBV30; J: TRBJ2-1; DNA: TGTGCCTGGGCCAAAAAAGGAACTAGCGGGAGAAACAATGAGCAGTTCTTC; CDR3: CAWAKKGTSGRNNEQFF
length: 16; D: .; size: once; V: TRBV4-1; J: TRBJ1-2; DNA: TGCGCCAGCAGCCAAGATGTGGGGTTGAGGAAGGGGGGCTACACCTTC; CDR3: CASSQDVGLRKGGYTF
length: 14; D: TRBD1; size: once; V: TRBV5-8; J: TRBJ2-4; DNA: TGTGCCAGCAGCTTGGACCAATACAGGGGCATTCAGTACTTC; CDR3: CASSLDQYRGIQYF
length: 14; D: .; size: .; V: TRBV11-3; J: TRBJ2-3; DNA: TGTGCCAGCAGCTTAGATCTAAGGGCAGATACGCAGTATTTT; CDR3: CASSLDLRADTQYF
length: 15; D: .; size: .; V: TRBV15; J: TRBJ1-5; DNA: TGTGCCACCAGCTACTCATTAGGCGTCAATCAGCCCCAGCATTTT; CDR3: CATSYSLGVNQPQHF
length: 15; D: .; size: .; V: TRBV5-4; J: TRBJ2-1; DNA: TGTGCCAGCAGCTTCCGGGGAAGCTCCTACAATGAGCAGTTCTTC; CDR3: CASSFRGSSYNEQFF
length: 14; D: TRBD1; size: .; V: TRBV9; J: TRBJ2-5; DNA: TGTGCCAGCAGCGCACAGGGGCCCCAAGAGACCCAGTACTTC; CDR3: CASSAQGPQETQYF
length: 14; D: TRBD2; size: .; V: TRBV6-1; J: TRBJ2-5; DNA: TGTGCCAGCAGTCCCAGCGGGAGTGGGGAGACCCAGTACTTC; CDR3: CASSPSGSGETQYF
length: 15; D: TRBD2; size: .; V: TRBV11-2; J: TRBJ2-3; DNA: TGTGCCAGCAGCTTAGAGGGCGGGGGGGCAGATACGCAGTATTTT; CDR3: CASSLEGGGADTQYF
length: 12; D: .; size: .; V: TRBV5-5; J: TRBJ2-1; DNA: TGTGCCAGCAGCTTGGGACACAATGAGCAGTTCTTC; CDR3: CASSLGHNEQFF
length: 16; D: .; size: .; V: TRBV11-3; J: TRBJ2-1; DNA: TGTGCCAGCAGCTTTCACCTAGTGGGGGGCTACAATGAGCAGTTCTTC; CDR3: CASSFHLVGGYNEQFF
length: 18; D: .; size: .; V: TRBV5-1; J: TRBJ2-4; DNA: TGCGCCAGCAGCTTGGCCCCCCTCTCCTCGCAGGCCAAAAACATTCAGTACTTC; CDR3: CASSLAPLSSQAKNIQYF
length: 15; D: .; size: .; V: TRBV6-1; J: TRBJ2-1; DNA: TGTGCCAGCAGTGATACGGGAACCAAGGACAATGAGCAGTTCTTC; CDR3: CASSDTGTKDNEQFF
length: 15; D: TRBD1; size: few; V: TRBV7-9; J: TRBJ1-5; DNA: TGTGCCAGCAGCGGCCCCGGGACAGGCAATCAGCCCCAGCATTTT; CDR3: CASSGPGTGNQPQHF
length: 15; D: TRBD2; size: .; V: TRBV6-5; J: TRBJ2-5; DNA: TGTGCCAGCAGTTACTTTAGCGGGGGCGGGGAGACCCAGTACTTC; CDR3: CASSYFSGGGETQYF
length: 17; D: .; size: .; V: TRBV10-3; J: TRBJ2-3; DNA: TGTGCCATCAGGCCCGGCTCCGGGCGGGTAGGAACAGATACGCAGTATTTT; CDR3: CAIRPGSGRVGTDTQYF
length: 19; D: .; size: .; V: TRBV18; J: TRBJ2-3; DNA: TGTGCCAGCTCACCACTCAAGATTGGGGGCTCCTCTAGCACAGATACGCAGTATTTT; CDR3: CASSPLKIGGSSSTDTQYF
length: 16; D: .; size: .; V: TRBV10-3; J: TRBJ1-3; DNA: TGTGCCATCACTGCGACAGGCCCGAGCTCTGGAAACACCATATATTTT; CDR3: CAITATGPSSGNTIYF
length: 15; D: TRBD1; size: .; V: TRBV4-2; J: TRBJ1-1; DNA: TGTGCCAGCAGCCAAGGTCGACAGGGCAACACTGAAGCTTTCTTT; CDR3: CASSQGRQGNTEAFF
length: 15; D: .; size: .; V: TRBV5-4; J: TRBJ2-7; DNA: TGTGCCAGCAGCTTGGCCGGGGGGCCAGCCTACGAGCAGTACTTC; CDR3: CASSLAGGPAYEQYF
length: 14; D: .; size: .; V: TRBV2; J: TRBJ2-5; DNA: TGTGCCAGCAGTGAGGACTACGGCGGCGAGACCCAGTACTTC; CDR3: CASSEDYGGETQYF
length: 14; D: TRBD2; size: .; V: TRBV2; J: TRBJ2-7; DNA: TGTGCCAGCAGTGTAACCGGGACTAGGGGCGAGCAGTACTTC; CDR3: CASSVTGTRGEQYF
length: 15; D: .; size: .; V: TRBV6-5; J: TRBJ1-5; DNA: TGTGCCAGCAGTTCGGCCGGGGCGGGAAGTCAGCCCCAGCATTTT; CDR3: CASSSAGAGSQPQHF
length: 13; D: .; size: .; V: TRBV7-8; J: TRBJ2-7; DNA: TGTGCCAGCAGCCTGGGACGGACCTACGAGCAGTACTTC; CDR3: CASSLGRTYEQYF
length: 16; D: .; size: .; V: TRBV5-1; J: TRBJ1-3; DNA: TGCGCCAGCGGGGCAGAGGCCCTTGGCTCTGGAAACACCATATATTTT; CDR3: CASGAEALGSGNTIYF
length: 16; D: .; size: .; V: TRBV7-2; J: TRBJ2-3; DNA: TGTGCCAGCAGCTTAGGATCTATCCCTGGCACAGATACGCAGTATTTT; CDR3: CASSLGSIPGTDTQYF
length: 16; D: TRBD1; size: .; V: TRBV19; J: TRBJ1-1; DNA: TGTGCCAGTAGCTATCAGGGGGCGCGAGGGGACACTGAAGCTTTCTTT; CDR3: CASSYQGARGDTEAFF
length: 15; D: TRBD1; size: .; V: TRBV5-4; J: TRBJ1-1; DNA: TGTGCCAGCAGCTTGGTAGGGACAGGGGCGCAGGAAGCTTTCTTT; CDR3: CASSLVGTGAQEAFF
length: 14; D: .; size: .; V: TRBV11-3; J: TRBJ2-7; DNA: TGTGCCAGCAGCCTTACGACGCCTTCCTACGAGCAGTACTTC; CDR3: CASSLTTPSYEQYF
length: 15; D: .; size: .; V: TRBV5-1; J: TRBJ2-6; DNA: TGCGCCAGCAGCCTGACAGTTGCCGGGGCCAACGTCCTGACTTTC; CDR3: CASSLTVAGANVLTF
length: 15; D: .; size: .; V: TRBV7-3; J: TRBJ2-1; DNA: TGTGCCAGCAGCTCGGTGGGGAGCTCCTACAATGAGCAGTTCTTC; CDR3: CASSSVGSSYNEQFF
length: 16; D: TRBD1; size: .; V: TRBV9; J: TRBJ1-2; DNA: TGTGCCAGCAGCGTAGATCCAGGGGGCTGGGGATATGGCTACACCTTC; CDR3: CASSVDPGGWGYGYTF
length: 13; D: .; size: .; V: TRBV7-2; J: TRBJ1-4; DNA: TGTGCCAGCAGCTTACGGCTCTCCGAAAAACTGTTTTTT; CDR3: CASSLRLSEKLFF
length: 15; D: .; size: few; V: TRBV18; J: TRBJ1-4; DNA: TGTGCCAGCTCACCACGGAGGGGTGGTAATGAAAAACTGTTTTTT; CDR3: CASSPRRGGNEKLFF
length: 15; D: .; size: .; V: TRBV2; J: TRBJ2-1; DNA: TGTGCCAGCAGCTCAAACGGGAATAGGAACAATGAGCAGTTCTTC; CDR3: CASSSNGNRNNEQFF
length: 17; D: TRBD2; size: .; V: TRBV7-6; J: TRBJ2-5; DNA: TGTGCCAGCAGCTTAGGGGGGGCTAGCGGGACCCAAGAGACCCAGTACTTC; CDR3: CASSLGGASGTQETQYF
length: 15; D: .; size: .; V: TRBV19; J: TRBJ1-5; DNA: TGTGCCAGTAGTCGGGACGGAAAAAGGGGTCAGCCCCAGCATTTT; CDR3: CASSRDGKRGQPQHF
length: 16; D: TRBD2; size: .; V: TRBV2; J: TRBJ2-2; DNA: TGTGCCATCCCCATGAGCGGGAGGGCCCACACCGGGGAGCTGTTTTTT; CDR3: CAIPMSGRAHTGELFF